Presented here are 28 T cell receptor beta chains from one specimen sequenced in a study of blood T cell repertoires in COVID-19. Assay: immunoSEQ multiplex PCR; the TCRdb copy retains only in-frame clones and omits some. This sample has 380,000 or so clones; approximately 88% occur once, and the top ten carry more than 1%. Sequencing used peripheral blood. These receptor sequences come from a man between 40 and 49 years old with acute or convalescent COVID-19.

This clone is a singleton in its sample. V and J are TRBV9 and TRBJ2-7; 11 positions agree with TRBD2. CDR1 is SGDLS, CDR2 YYNGEE, per germline. This CDR3 has 15 residues. V lost 3 bases to trimming and J lost 0 bases; unmatched junction nucleotides: 2. CDR3 residues: CASSAGLAVSYEQYF. The CDR3 DNA sequence: TGTGCCAGCAGCGCGGGACTAGCGGTCTCCTACGAGCAGTACTTC. Combining the CDR3 with reference TRBV9 and TRBJ2-7 gives the whole variable domain DSGVTQTPKHLITATGQRVTLRCSPRSGDLSVYWYQQSLDQGLQFLIQYYNGEERAKGNILERFSAQQFPDLHSELNLSSLELGDSALYFCASSAGLAVSYEQYFGPGTRLTVT.

The count of this clone is one. The chain has TRBV5-1 and TRBJ2-2; 8 positions match TRBD1. Germline V gene data show CDR1 as SGHRS and CDR2 as YFSETQ. The ends lost 3 bases at V and 2 bases at J; junction bases unmatched: 3. The CDR3 is 15 residues long. The CDR3 is CASSSTGGNTGELFF. Written as DNA, the CDR3 is TGCGCCAGCAGCTCAACAGGGGGTAACACCGGGGAGCTGTTTTTT.

Only one count was recorded for this clone. V usage is TRBV15 and J usage is TRBJ1-1, with D possibly matching TRBD1 (5 bases). The CDR3 length is 16 residues. The V end lost 0 bases, the J end lost 3 bases, and 14 bases lay between the germline ends. The germline V gene encodes CDR1 LNHNV and CDR2 YYDKDF (reference sequence). CDR3 coding DNA: TGTGCCACCAGCAGAGATTTAAACAGGTGGGACACTGAAGCTTTCTTT. As protein: CATSRDLNRWDTEAFF.

This clone has just one count. The gene calls are TRBV6-6 and TRBJ1-2; the D is unclear. Trimming cost V 4 bases and J 0 bases, with 15 bases left between them. The CDR3 has 16 amino acids. Germline lookup yields CDR1 MNHNY and CDR2 SVGAGI (reference sequence). CDR3 in amino acids: CASSSDLGKANYGYTF. CDR3 bases: TGTGCCAGCAGTTCGGACTTAGGGAAAGCTAACTATGGCTACACCTTC.

The rearrangement links TRBV30 to TRBJ2-7, with D perhaps matching TRBD1 (5 bases). V lost 2 bases and J 7 bases, leaving 12 bases between the germline ends. Per the germline V gene, CDR1 is GTSNPN and CDR2 is SVGIG (reference sequence). There are 12 residues in the CDR3. The CDR3: CAWSLTAREQYF. CDR3 nucleotides: TGTGCCTGGAGTTTGACAGCTAGGGAGCAGTACTTC.

The rearrangement joins TRBV4-1 to TRBJ1-4; D ambiguous. CDR1 and CDR2 from the germline V gene are MGHRA and YSYEKL. Trimming stripped 0 bases from V and 5 bases from J, with 7 bases between. There are 14 residues in the CDR3. The CDR3, as DNA: TGCGCCAGCAGCCAAGATAGAGGAAATGAAAAACTGTTTTTT. Residues: CASSQDRGNEKLFF.

J is TRBJ2-5 and V is TRBV11-3; D may be TRBD2 (5 bases). Looked up from germline, CDR1 is SGHNT and CDR2 is YENEEA. The CDR3 covers 13 residues. V was trimmed by 1 base and J by 7 bases, leaving 10 bases between them. DNA for the CDR3: TGTGCCAGCAGCTTAGCCTCAGAGGGGACCCAGTACTTC. It encodes CASSLASEGTQYF.

This chain connects TRBV19 to TRBJ1-3, with D unclear. Trimming pared 5 bases from V and 0 bases from J, leaving 14 bases between. The CDR3 is 16 amino acids. Germline CDR1 and CDR2: LNHDA and SQIVND (reference sequence). The CDR3 DNA reads TGTGCCAGTAGTTTGAACAGACCACGCTCTGGAAACACCATATATTTT. Encoded protein: CASSLNRPRSGNTIYF. The full variable domain, rest sourced from reference TRBV19 and TRBJ1-3, is DGGITQSPKYLFRKEGQNVTLSCEQNLNHDAMYWYRQDPGQGLRLIYYSQIVNDFQKGDIAEGYSVSREKKESFPLTVTSAQKNPTAFYLCASSLNRPRSGNTIYFGEGSWLTVV.

The gene calls are TRBV3-1 (or the pseudogene TRBV3-2) and TRBJ2-1; TRBD1 matches at 10 bases. CDR1 is LGHDT and CDR2 is YNNKEL in the germline V gene (reference sequence). J was trimmed by 5 bases and V by 5 bases; bases with no gene match: 6. CDR3 length: 15 amino acids. CDR3 in amino acids: CASSDPGQGHNEQFF. Here the CDR3 DNA reads TGTGCCAGCAGCGATCCGGGACAGGGGCACAATGAGCAGTTCTTC.

The chain is built from TRBV28 and TRBJ1-2, with D possibly matching TRBD1 (6 bases). The CDR3 has 15 amino acids. CDR1 is MDHEN, CDR2 SYDVKM, per germline. Trimming took 2 bases from V and 4 from J, leaving 14 bases between them. As DNA, the CDR3 is TGTGCCAGCAGTTTACAATCCCAGGGGCCCTATGGCTACACCTTC. Its protein product is CASSLQSQGPYGYTF.

The chain's CDR3 is CASTLQGVGTEAFF. The CDR3 bases are TGTGCCAGCACCCTACAGGGCGTGGGCACTGAAGCTTTCTTT. This chain joins TRBV5-8 and TRBJ1-1; tentatively, D is TRBD1 (6 bases). The CDR3 contains 14 residues. CDR1 SGHTS and CDR2 YDEGEE come from the germline V gene. V lost 6 bases and J 4 bases, leaving 16 bases between the germline ends.

This rearrangement joins TRBV9 to TRBJ1-1, with D possibly being TRBD1 (6 bases). This CDR3 has 15 residues. Deletions cut 4 bases from V and 2 bases from J, with 15 bases between. CDR1 and CDR2 from the germline V gene are SGDLS and YYNGEE. The CDR3 sequence is CASSPEAGDNTEAFF. Here the CDR3 DNA reads TGTGCCAGCAGCCCGGAAGCAGGGGATAACACTGAAGCTTTCTTT.

The CDR3 loop is CASSYGLRGYNEQFF. In DNA, the CDR3 is TGTGCCAGCAGTTATGGATTAAGAGGGTACAATGAGCAGTTCTTC. The V call is TRBV6-5, the J call TRBJ2-1, with D possibly matching TRBD2 (5 bases). V was trimmed by 3 bases and J by 4 bases, leaving 13 bases between them. The germline gives CDR1 MNHEY, CDR2 SVGAGI. This CDR3 region has 15 residues.

The sample holds a few counts of this clone. In DNA, the CDR3 is TGCGCCAGCAGCTTGGGACAGGGAAACGAGCAGTACTTC. Translated: CASSLGQGNEQYF. V gene TRBV5-1 combines with J gene TRBJ2-7; 7 bases agree with TRBD1. This CDR3 is 13 amino acids long. Germline CDR1 is SGHRS and CDR2 is YFSETQ. V shed 0 bases, J shed 5 bases, and the junction held 2 bases outside the gene matches.

The chain joins TRBV19 to TRBJ2-1; a weak D match, TRBD2 (7 bases). The length of the CDR3 is 14 residues. CDR1 is LNHDA, CDR2 SQIVND, per germline (reference sequence). Trimming left V 4 bases short and J 4 bases short, with 11 bases between. The CDR3 is CASSKGGVYNEQFF. The CDR3 region has the DNA TGTGCCAGTAGTAAGGGGGGGGTTTACAATGAGCAGTTCTTC.

In its sample, this clone was seen once. Here the CDR3 reads CASSLFTRELFNEQFF. CDR3 sequence (DNA): TGTGCCAGCAGTTTATTTACTAGGGAGCTCTTCAATGAGCAGTTCTTC. The chain combines TRBV27 with TRBJ2-1; perhaps TRBD2 as D (5 bases). V shed 1 base and J shed 6 bases, with 16 bases lying between them. This CDR3 has 16 amino acids. Germline-derived CDR1 and CDR2 are MNHEY and SMNVEV (reference sequence).

The CDR3 nucleotides are TGTGCCAGCAGCGGGGGCGGGGGGGCAGGATCACCCCTCCACTTT. Its translation: CASSGGGGAGSPLHF. J is TRBJ1-6 and V is TRBV5-4; D might be TRBD1 (6 bases). Germline V lookup: CDR1 SGHNT, CDR2 YYREEE (reference sequence). Trimming removed 4 bases at V and 10 bases at J, with 18 bases between. CDR3 length equals 15 residues.

This chain joins TRBV9 and TRBJ2-7; the D gene is possibly TRBD1 (6 bases). Germline assignment: CDR1 SGDLS and CDR2 YYNGEE. The CDR3 has 15 residues. Trimming cost V 0 bases and J 1 base, with 11 bases left between them. The CDR3 sequence: CASSVGSGESYEQYF. The CDR3 DNA reads TGTGCCAGCAGCGTAGGATCAGGGGAGTCCTACGAGCAGTACTTC.

The chain joins TRBV30 to TRBJ2-7; 9 bases align to TRBD1. The CDR3 contains 15 residues. Germline V gene sequence: CDR1 GTSNPN, CDR2 SVGIG (reference sequence). Trimming removed 3 bases from V and 0 bases from J; junction bases left unmatched: 6. The CDR3 region is CAWRTGGRSSYEQYF. The CDR3 region has the DNA TGTGCCTGGAGAACAGGGGGCCGTAGCTCCTACGAGCAGTACTTC.

This clone turned up a few times. The V gene is TRBV2, the J gene TRBJ1-5, with D perhaps TRBD1 (6 bases). Germline values: CDR1 SNHLY, CDR2 FYNNEI. The CDR3 covers 15 residues. Trimming removed 7 bases from V and 1 base from J, with 14 bases in between. CDR3 in amino acids: CASTLHRESNQPQHF. DNA for the CDR3: TGTGCCAGCACTCTGCACAGGGAGAGCAATCAGCCCCAGCATTTT.

V gene TRBV12-3 or TRBV12-4 combines with J gene TRBJ1-5, with D uncertain. The CDR3 runs to 13 residues. V shed 6 bases and J shed 5 bases, with 11 bases lying between them. The CDR3 loop reads CASSLVSDQPQHF. CDR3 coding DNA: TGTGCCAGCAGCCTGGTGAGTGATCAGCCCCAGCATTTT.

V and J are TRBV7-2 and TRBJ2-5; maybe TRBD2 (7 bases). The V end lost 6 bases, the J end lost 4 bases, and 12 bases lay between the germline ends. This CDR3 has 13 amino acids. The germline V gene has CDR1 SGHTA and CDR2 FQGNSA. For the CDR3, the DNA is TGTGCCAGCAGGGGAGGGGGATCAGAGACCCAGTACTTC. This gives the protein CASRGGGSETQYF.

This clone appeared many times. The chain recombines TRBV21-1 with TRBJ1-3; the table's D call of TRBD1 was not tested on the DNA. TRBV21-1 is designated a pseudogene. The CDR3 spans 17 residues. CDR3 nucleotides: TGTGCCAGCAGCAAAGGCGGCAGGGGGCTTTCTGGAAACACCATATATTTT. Translating gives CASSKGGRGLSGNTIYF.

The gene calls are TRBV3-1 (or the pseudogene TRBV3-2) and TRBJ2-1; TRBD2 aligns across 12 bases. The J segment lost 5 bases and the V segment lost 3 bases, leaving 8 bases of the junction unmatched. Germline V CDR1 and CDR2: LGHDT, YNNKEL (reference sequence). The CDR3 runs to 17 residues. The CDR3 DNA reads as TGTGCCAGCAGCCATCCCGGACTAGCGGGGCCCCACAATGAGCAGTTCTTC. The encoded protein is CASSHPGLAGPHNEQFF.

This clone was counted a single time. The chain joins TRBV4-3 to TRBJ2-2; 10 bases align to TRBD2. Germline loops: CDR1 LGHNA, CDR2 YSLEER. The CDR3 length is 14 residues. The V gene end was trimmed by 4 bases and the J gene end by 7 bases; junction bases not matched to a gene: 3. The CDR3 region is CASSLWTSGGELFF. The CDR3 nucleotides read TGCGCCAGCAGCCTCTGGACTAGCGGCGGGGAGCTGTTTTTT.

The chain employs TRBV27 and TRBJ2-5; 8 positions agree with TRBD2. This CDR3 has 16 residues. V lost 5 bases, J lost 4 bases, and 12 bases stayed unmatched. Germline V gives CDR1 MNHEY, CDR2 SMNVEV (reference sequence). The CDR3 coding sequence is TGTGCCAGCAGTGCCCAGCCGTTTCTAGCGGGAGAGACCCAGTACTTC. It is translated as CASSAQPFLAGETQYF.

The chain combines TRBV27 with TRBJ2-1, with TRBD1 as a possible D gene (6 bases). The germline V and J ends were trimmed by 6 bases and 3 bases, with 15 bases remaining between them. Germline CDR1 is MNHEY and CDR2 is SMNVEV (reference sequence). The CDR3 contains 15 residues. In DNA, the CDR3 is TGTGCCAGCAGGAACCCGAACAGGGTCTACAATGAGCAGTTCTTC. This translates into CASRNPNRVYNEQFF.

The rearrangement joins TRBV27 to TRBJ2-3; D not certain. Trimming removed 6 bases from V and 0 bases from J, with 7 bases in between. CDR1 and CDR2 from the germline V gene are MNHEY and SMNVEV (reference sequence). The CDR3 length is 13 residues. CDR3 DNA: TGTGCCAGCAGCCCCGAGAGCACAGATACGCAGTATTTT. Translating it yields CASSPESTDTQYF.